Listed below are T cell receptor beta chains from one sample, sequenced in a study of blood T cell repertoires in COVID-19. Clones were read by immunoSEQ multiplex PCR, and TCRdb kept only the in-frame ones, dropping some. This sample has roughly 160,000 clones, with about 87% found just once. Material: peripheral blood. Receptors were obtained from a man in his fifties or sixties with COVID-19, enrolled during active disease. Each CDR3 is given without its conserved first and last residue. Each record gives: J gene, V gene, CDR3 protein.

>TRBJ2-5|TRBV11-2
ASSLQRGSQETQY
>TRBJ2-3|TRBV14
ASNLGGVNTDTQY
>TRBJ1-2|TRBV2
ASSVQGYNAGYT
>TRBJ2-3|TRBV27
ASRPSIPDTQY
>TRBJ1-5|TRBV12-3/TRBV12-4
ASSTDRNQPQH
>TRBJ1-4|TRBV4-2
ASSPGLGTTNEKLF
>TRBJ2-7|TRBV9
ASSARTGTSYEQY
>TRBJ1-1|TRBV12-5
ASGAGTVNTEAF
>TRBJ2-7|TRBV24-1
ATSDPGDSSEQY
>TRBJ1-1|TRBV6-5
ASSYSSGGNTEAF
>TRBJ1-1|TRBV5-1
ASSGGGSGTEAF
>TRBJ1-3|TRBV7-8
ASSLRTQSGNTIY
>TRBJ1-5|TRBV19
ASSRTGPYSNQPQH
>TRBJ1-4|TRBV20-1
SASWALTNEKLF
>TRBJ2-1|TRBV7-8
ASSPGTSGRAYEQF
>TRBJ1-1|TRBV28
ASRQLTGGPGAF
>TRBJ2-2|TRBV30
AWITTNANTGELF